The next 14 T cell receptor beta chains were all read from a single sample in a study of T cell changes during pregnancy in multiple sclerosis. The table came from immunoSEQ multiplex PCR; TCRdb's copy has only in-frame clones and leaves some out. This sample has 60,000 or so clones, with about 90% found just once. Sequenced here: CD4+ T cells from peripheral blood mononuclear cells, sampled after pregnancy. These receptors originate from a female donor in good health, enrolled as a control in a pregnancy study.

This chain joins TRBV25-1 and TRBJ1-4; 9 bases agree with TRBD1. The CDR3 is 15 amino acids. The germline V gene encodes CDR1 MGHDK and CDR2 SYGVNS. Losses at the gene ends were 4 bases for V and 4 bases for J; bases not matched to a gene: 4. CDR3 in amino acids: CASSAYRGLNEKLFF. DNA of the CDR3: TGTGCCAGCAGTGCATACAGGGGGCTTAATGAAAAACTGTTTTTT. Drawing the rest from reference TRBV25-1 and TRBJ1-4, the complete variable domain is EADIYQTPRYLVIGTGKKITLECSQTMGHDKMYWYQQDPGMELHLIHYSYGVNSTEKGDLSSESTVSRIRTEHFPLTLESARPSHTSQYLCASSAYRGLNEKLFFGSGTQLSVL.

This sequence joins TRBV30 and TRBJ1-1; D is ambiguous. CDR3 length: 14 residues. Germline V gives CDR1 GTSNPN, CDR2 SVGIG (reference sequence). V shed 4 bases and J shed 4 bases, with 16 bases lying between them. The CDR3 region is CAWNHGLAGTEAFF. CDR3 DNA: TGTGCCTGGAACCACGGACTGGCTGGCACTGAAGCTTTCTTT.

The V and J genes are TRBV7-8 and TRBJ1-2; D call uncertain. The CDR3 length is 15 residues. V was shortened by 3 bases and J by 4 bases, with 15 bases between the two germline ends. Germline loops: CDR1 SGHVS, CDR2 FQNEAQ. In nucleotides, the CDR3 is TGTGCCAGCAGCTTCCAGGAAGCGGGATCCTATGGCTACACCTTC. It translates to CASSFQEAGSYGYTF.

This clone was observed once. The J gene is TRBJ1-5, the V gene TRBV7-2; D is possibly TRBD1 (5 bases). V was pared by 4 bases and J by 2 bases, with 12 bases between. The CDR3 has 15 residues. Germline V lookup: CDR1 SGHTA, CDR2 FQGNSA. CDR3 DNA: TGTGCCAGCAGCTCTCAGGGTGTTGGCAATCAGCCCCAGCATTTT. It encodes CASSSQGVGNQPQHF. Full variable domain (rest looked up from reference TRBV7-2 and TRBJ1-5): GAGVSQSPSNKVTEKGKDVELRCDPISGHTALYWYRQSLGQGLEFLIYFQGNSAPDKSGLPSDRFSAERTGGSVSTLTIQRTQQEDSAVYLCASSSQGVGNQPQHFGDGTRLSIL.

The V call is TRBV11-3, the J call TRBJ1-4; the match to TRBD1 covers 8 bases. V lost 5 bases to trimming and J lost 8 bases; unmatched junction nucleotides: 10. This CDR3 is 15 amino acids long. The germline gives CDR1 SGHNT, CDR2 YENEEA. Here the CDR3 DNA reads TGTGCCAGCAGCCCCCGAACAGGGGGACGGGAAAAACTGTTTTTT. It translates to CASSPRTGGREKLFF.

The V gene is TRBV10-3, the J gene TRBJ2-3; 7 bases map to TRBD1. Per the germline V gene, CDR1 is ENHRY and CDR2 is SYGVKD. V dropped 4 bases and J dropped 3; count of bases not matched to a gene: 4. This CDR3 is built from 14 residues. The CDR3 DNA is TGTGCCATCAGTGGGACAGGCGGGACAGATACGCAGTATTTT. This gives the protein CAISGTGGTDTQYF.

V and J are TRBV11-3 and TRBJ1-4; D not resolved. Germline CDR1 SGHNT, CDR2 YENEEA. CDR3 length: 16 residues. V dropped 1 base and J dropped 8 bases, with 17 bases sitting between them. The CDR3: CASSLGSQPKREKLFF. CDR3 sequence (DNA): TGTGCCAGCAGCTTAGGTTCTCAACCGAAGAGGGAAAAACTGTTTTTT.

CDR3 sequence reads: CASSSAGDWDTQYF. In DNA, the CDR3 is TGTGCCAGCAGTTCGGCGGGGGATTGGGATACGCAGTATTTT. V and J are TRBV6-6 and TRBJ2-3; 7 nucleotides align to TRBD2. This CDR3 comprises 14 residues. CDR1 is MNHNY, CDR2 SVGAGI, per germline (reference sequence). J gave up 6 bases and V 4 bases, and 7 bases lay outside the gene matches.

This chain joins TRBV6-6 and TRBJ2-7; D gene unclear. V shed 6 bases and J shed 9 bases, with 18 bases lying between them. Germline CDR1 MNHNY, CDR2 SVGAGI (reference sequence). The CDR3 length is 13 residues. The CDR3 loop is CASSSKHLAGQYF. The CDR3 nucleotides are TGTGCCAGCAGCTCCAAACACCTTGCAGGGCAGTACTTC.

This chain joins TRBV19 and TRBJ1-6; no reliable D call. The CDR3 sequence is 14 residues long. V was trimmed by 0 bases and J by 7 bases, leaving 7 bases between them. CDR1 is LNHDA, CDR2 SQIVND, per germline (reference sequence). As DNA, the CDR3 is TGTGCCAGTAGTATAGACAGGCCCAATTCACCCCTCCACTTT. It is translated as CASSIDRPNSPLHF. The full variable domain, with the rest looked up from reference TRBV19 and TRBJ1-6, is DGGITQSPKYLFRKEGQNVTLSCEQNLNHDAMYWYRQDPGQGLRLIYYSQIVNDFQKGDIAEGYSVSREKKESFPLTVTSAQKNPTAFYLCASSIDRPNSPLHFGNGTRLTVT.

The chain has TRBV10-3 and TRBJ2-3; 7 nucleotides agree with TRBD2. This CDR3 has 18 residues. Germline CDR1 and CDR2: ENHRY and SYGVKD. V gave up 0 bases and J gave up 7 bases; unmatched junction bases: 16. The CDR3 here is CAISESPAKHLGGYTQYF. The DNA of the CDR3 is TGTGCCATCAGTGAGTCTCCGGCGAAACACCTCGGGGGGTATACGCAGTATTTT.

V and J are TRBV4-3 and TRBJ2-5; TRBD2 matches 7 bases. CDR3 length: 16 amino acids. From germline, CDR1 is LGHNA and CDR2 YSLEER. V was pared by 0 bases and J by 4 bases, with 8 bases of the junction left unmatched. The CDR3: CASSQDLSGARETQYF. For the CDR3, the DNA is TGCGCCAGCAGCCAAGACCTAAGCGGGGCCCGAGAGACCCAGTACTTC.

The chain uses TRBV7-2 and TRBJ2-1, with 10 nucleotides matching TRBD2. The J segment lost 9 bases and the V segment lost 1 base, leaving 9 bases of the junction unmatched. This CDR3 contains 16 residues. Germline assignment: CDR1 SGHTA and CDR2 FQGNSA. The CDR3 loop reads CASSLGAGGLGGEQFF. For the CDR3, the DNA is TGTGCCAGCAGCTTAGGAGCGGGGGGGCTCGGGGGTGAGCAGTTCTTC.

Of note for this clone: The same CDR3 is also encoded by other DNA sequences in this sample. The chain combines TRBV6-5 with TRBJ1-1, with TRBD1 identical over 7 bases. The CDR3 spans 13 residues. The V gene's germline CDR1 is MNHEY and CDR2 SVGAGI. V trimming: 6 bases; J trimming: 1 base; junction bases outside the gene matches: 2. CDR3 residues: CASSRTGNTEAFF. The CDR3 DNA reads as TGTGCCAGCAGCCGGACAGGGAACACTGAAGCTTTCTTT.